These T cell receptor beta chains were read from a single sample in a study of blood T cell repertoires in COVID-19. Sequencing was performed with immunoSEQ multiplex PCR; in TCRdb, only in-frame clones are kept and a portion is missing. This table holds some 260,000 clones, roughly 88% found once. Sequenced: peripheral blood. These receptor sequences come from a woman in her 70s with COVID-19, enrolled during active disease. CDR3s include the opening cysteine and the closing phenylalanine or tryptophan. The order of the fields is CDR3 length, V gene, clone size, D gene, J gene, CDR3 protein, CDR3 DNA. A D gene is named only where the DNA matches it firmly. Part of the rows lack a size; the others show once, few, many or a class for expanded clones.

cdr3_length: 14; v_call: TRBV7-8; clone_size: -; d_call: -; j_call: TRBJ1-1; cdr3_aa: CASSLVSSYTEAFF; cdr3_nt: TGTGCCAGCAGCTTAGTTTCCAGTTACACTGAAGCTTTCTTT
cdr3_length: 13; v_call: TRBV7-9; clone_size: -; d_call: -; j_call: TRBJ1-1; cdr3_aa: CASTLTLNTEAFF; cdr3_nt: TGTGCCAGCACCCTAACCCTTAACACTGAAGCTTTCTTT
cdr3_length: 15; v_call: TRBV5-1; clone_size: few; d_call: TRBD1; j_call: TRBJ1-2; cdr3_aa: CASSGTLTGNYGYTF; cdr3_nt: TGCGCCAGCAGCGGAACCCTGACAGGGAACTATGGCTACACCTTC
cdr3_length: 14; v_call: TRBV7-9; clone_size: -; d_call: -; j_call: TRBJ1-1; cdr3_aa: CASSLAQGAAEAFF; cdr3_nt: TGTGCCAGCAGCTTAGCGCAAGGGGCGGCTGAAGCTTTCTTT
cdr3_length: 15; v_call: TRBV9; clone_size: -; d_call: -; j_call: TRBJ1-4; cdr3_aa: CASSVGGNTNEKLFF; cdr3_nt: TGTGCCAGCAGCGTAGGAGGGAATACTAATGAAAAACTGTTTTTT
cdr3_length: 15; v_call: TRBV30; clone_size: -; d_call: -; j_call: TRBJ2-1; cdr3_aa: CAWSVGLARYNEQFF; cdr3_nt: TGTGCCTGGAGTGTCGGGCTAGCGAGATACAATGAGCAGTTCTTC
cdr3_length: 14; v_call: TRBV11-3; clone_size: -; d_call: -; j_call: TRBJ2-5; cdr3_aa: CASSLADRQETQYF; cdr3_nt: TGTGCCAGCAGCTTAGCAGACAGACAAGAGACCCAGTACTTC
cdr3_length: 13; v_call: TRBV5-5; clone_size: -; d_call: -; j_call: TRBJ1-1; cdr3_aa: CASSFNMNTEAFF; cdr3_nt: TGTGCCAGCAGCTTCAACATGAACACTGAAGCTTTCTTT
cdr3_length: 15; v_call: TRBV27; clone_size: -; d_call: TRBD2; j_call: TRBJ2-7; cdr3_aa: CASSSKPSGVYEQYF; cdr3_nt: TGTGCCAGCAGTTCCAAACCTAGCGGGGTATACGAGCAGTACTTC
cdr3_length: 14; v_call: TRBV5-1; clone_size: -; d_call: TRBD1; j_call: TRBJ1-6; cdr3_aa: CASSPGQGSSPLHF; cdr3_nt: TGCGCCAGCAGCCCGGGACAGGGAAGTTCACCCCTCCACTTT
cdr3_length: 13; v_call: TRBV6-5; clone_size: -; d_call: -; j_call: TRBJ1-4; cdr3_aa: CASLFATNEKLFF; cdr3_nt: TGTGCCAGTCTCTTTGCAACTAATGAAAAACTGTTTTTT
cdr3_length: 13; v_call: TRBV19; clone_size: -; d_call: TRBD1; j_call: TRBJ2-2; cdr3_aa: CATRQGASGELFF; cdr3_nt: TGTGCCACACGACAGGGGGCGAGCGGGGAGCTGTTTTTT
cdr3_length: 13; v_call: TRBV24-1; clone_size: -; d_call: TRBD2; j_call: TRBJ2-7; cdr3_aa: CATSRGSVDEQYF; cdr3_nt: TGTGCCACCAGTCGCGGGAGCGTGGACGAGCAGTACTTC
cdr3_length: 14; v_call: TRBV6-5; clone_size: -; d_call: TRBD1; j_call: TRBJ2-7; cdr3_aa: CASSYSTGPYEQYF; cdr3_nt: TGTGCCAGCAGTTACTCGACAGGGCCCTACGAGCAGTACTTC
cdr3_length: 17; v_call: TRBV28; clone_size: -; d_call: TRBD1; j_call: TRBJ1-2; cdr3_aa: CASSLYLGTGMNYGYTF; cdr3_nt: TGTGCCAGCAGTTTATATTTGGGGACAGGGATGAACTATGGCTACACCTTC
cdr3_length: 13; v_call: TRBV28; clone_size: few; d_call: -; j_call: TRBJ1-1; cdr3_aa: CASSGTLNTEAFF; cdr3_nt: TGTGCCAGCAGTGGGACATTGAACACTGAAGCTTTCTTT
cdr3_length: 11; v_call: TRBV19; clone_size: -; d_call: TRBD2; j_call: TRBJ2-1; cdr3_aa: CASSRLADQFF; cdr3_nt: TGTGCCAGTAGTAGACTAGCGGATCAGTTCTTC
cdr3_length: 13; v_call: TRBV3-1/TRBV3-2; clone_size: -; d_call: TRBD1; j_call: TRBJ2-2; cdr3_aa: CASSSTGAGELFF; cdr3_nt: TGTGCCAGCAGCTCGACAGGGGCCGGGGAGCTGTTTTTT
cdr3_length: 13; v_call: TRBV28; clone_size: -; d_call: -; j_call: TRBJ1-2; cdr3_aa: CASSLAGDYGYTF; cdr3_nt: TGTGCCAGCAGTTTAGCCGGGGACTATGGCTACACCTTC
cdr3_length: 14; v_call: TRBV20-1; clone_size: -; d_call: -; j_call: TRBJ2-5; cdr3_aa: CSASLRRGQETQYF; cdr3_nt: TGCAGTGCTAGTTTGCGCAGGGGCCAAGAGACCCAGTACTTC
cdr3_length: 15; v_call: TRBV6-5; clone_size: -; d_call: TRBD2; j_call: TRBJ2-3; cdr3_aa: CASSYRGTSLDTQYF; cdr3_nt: TGTGCCAGCAGTTATAGGGGGACTAGCCTAGATACGCAGTATTTT
cdr3_length: 15; v_call: TRBV2; clone_size: -; d_call: TRBD2; j_call: TRBJ2-7; cdr3_aa: CASSPAGDPTYEQYF; cdr3_nt: TGTGCCAGCAGCCCAGCGGGAGACCCGACCTACGAGCAGTACTTC
cdr3_length: 17; v_call: TRBV7-9; clone_size: -; d_call: TRBD1; j_call: TRBJ2-7; cdr3_aa: CASSSGTAAEGSYEQYF; cdr3_nt: TGTGCCAGCAGCTCGGGGACAGCCGCAGAGGGTTCCTACGAGCAGTACTTC
cdr3_length: 14; v_call: TRBV19; clone_size: -; d_call: -; j_call: TRBJ1-1; cdr3_aa: CASSTGHLNTEAFF; cdr3_nt: TGTGCCAGTAGTACGGGACATCTGAACACTGAAGCTTTCTTT
cdr3_length: 14; v_call: TRBV11-2; clone_size: -; d_call: -; j_call: TRBJ1-1; cdr3_aa: CASSISYRGGEAFF; cdr3_nt: TGTGCCAGCAGCATCTCTTACAGAGGAGGGGAAGCTTTCTTT
cdr3_length: 14; v_call: TRBV6-4; clone_size: -; d_call: TRBD1; j_call: TRBJ2-3; cdr3_aa: CASRPDRGSDTQYF; cdr3_nt: TGTGCCAGCAGGCCGGACAGGGGGTCAGATACGCAGTATTTT
cdr3_length: 14; v_call: TRBV7-6; clone_size: -; d_call: -; j_call: TRBJ2-5; cdr3_aa: CASSLGLLKETQYF; cdr3_nt: TGTGCCAGCAGCTTAGGTCTCTTAAAAGAGACCCAGTACTTC